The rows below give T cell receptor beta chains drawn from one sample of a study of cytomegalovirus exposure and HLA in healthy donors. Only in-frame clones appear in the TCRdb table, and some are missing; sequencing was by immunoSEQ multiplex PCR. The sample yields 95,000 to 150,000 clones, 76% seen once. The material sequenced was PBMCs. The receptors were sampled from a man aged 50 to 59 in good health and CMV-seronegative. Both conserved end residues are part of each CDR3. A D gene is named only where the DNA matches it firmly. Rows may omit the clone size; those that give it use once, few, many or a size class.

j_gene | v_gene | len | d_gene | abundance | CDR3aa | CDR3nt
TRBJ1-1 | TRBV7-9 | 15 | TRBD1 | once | CASSAGQGLNTEAFF | TGTGCCAGCAGCGCGGGACAGGGGCTGAACACTGAAGCTTTCTTT
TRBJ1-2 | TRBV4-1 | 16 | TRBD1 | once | CASSQESYRRGIGYTF | TGCGCCAGCAGCCAAGAATCCTATCGCAGGGGGATCGGCTACACCTTC
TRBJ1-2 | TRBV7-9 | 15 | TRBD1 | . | CASSLGDSSDYGYTF | TGTGCCAGCAGCTTAGGGGACAGTTCTGACTATGGCTACACCTTC
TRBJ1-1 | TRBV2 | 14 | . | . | CASSSGSGNTEAFF | TGTGCCAGCAGTTCAGGGTCGGGGAACACTGAAGCTTTCTTT
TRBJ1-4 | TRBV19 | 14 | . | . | CASSGGLVNEKLFF | TGTGCCAGTAGTGGAGGACTGGTTAATGAAAAACTGTTTTTT
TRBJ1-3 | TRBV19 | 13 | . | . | CASSPGQTNTIYF | TGTGCCAGTAGTCCTGGACAGACAAACACCATATATTTT
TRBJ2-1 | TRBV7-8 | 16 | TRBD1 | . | CASSLALQGTYNEQFF | TGTGCCAGCAGCTTAGCCTTACAGGGGACGTACAATGAGCAGTTCTTC
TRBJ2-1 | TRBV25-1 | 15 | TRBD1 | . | CASSEWDRGDNEQFF | TGTGCCAGCAGTGAATGGGACAGGGGCGACAATGAGCAGTTCTTC
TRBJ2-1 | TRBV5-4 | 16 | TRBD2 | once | CASSLGSSGSYNEQFF | TGTGCCAGCAGCTTGGGTTCTAGCGGCTCCTACAATGAGCAGTTCTTC
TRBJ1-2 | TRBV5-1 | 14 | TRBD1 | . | CATSASTGDYGYTF | TGCGCCACTTCGGCTTCAACAGGGGACTATGGCTACACCTTC
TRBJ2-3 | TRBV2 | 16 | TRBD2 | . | CASLAGGPFSTDTQYF | TGTGCCAGCCTAGCGGGGGGCCCGTTTAGCACAGATACGCAGTATTTT
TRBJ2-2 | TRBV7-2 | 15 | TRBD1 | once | CASPGQGRITGELFF | TGTGCCAGCCCGGGACAGGGGCGAATAACCGGGGAGCTGTTTTTT
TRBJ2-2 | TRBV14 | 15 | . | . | CASSQEPRGVGELFF | TGTGCCAGCAGCCAAGAGCCAAGGGGCGTCGGGGAGCTGTTTTTT
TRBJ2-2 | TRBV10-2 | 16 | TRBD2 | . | CASRGLAGVWTGELFF | TGCGCCAGCAGGGGACTAGCGGGGGTATGGACCGGGGAGCTGTTTTTT
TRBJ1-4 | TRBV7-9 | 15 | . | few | CASSFWRVDGQKLFF | TGTGCCAGCAGCTTCTGGAGGGTTGACGGTCAAAAACTGTTTTTT
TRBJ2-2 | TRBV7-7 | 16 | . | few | CASSQGRLVKTGELFF | TGTGCCAGCAGCCAAGGGAGACTAGTAAAAACCGGGGAGCTGTTTTTT